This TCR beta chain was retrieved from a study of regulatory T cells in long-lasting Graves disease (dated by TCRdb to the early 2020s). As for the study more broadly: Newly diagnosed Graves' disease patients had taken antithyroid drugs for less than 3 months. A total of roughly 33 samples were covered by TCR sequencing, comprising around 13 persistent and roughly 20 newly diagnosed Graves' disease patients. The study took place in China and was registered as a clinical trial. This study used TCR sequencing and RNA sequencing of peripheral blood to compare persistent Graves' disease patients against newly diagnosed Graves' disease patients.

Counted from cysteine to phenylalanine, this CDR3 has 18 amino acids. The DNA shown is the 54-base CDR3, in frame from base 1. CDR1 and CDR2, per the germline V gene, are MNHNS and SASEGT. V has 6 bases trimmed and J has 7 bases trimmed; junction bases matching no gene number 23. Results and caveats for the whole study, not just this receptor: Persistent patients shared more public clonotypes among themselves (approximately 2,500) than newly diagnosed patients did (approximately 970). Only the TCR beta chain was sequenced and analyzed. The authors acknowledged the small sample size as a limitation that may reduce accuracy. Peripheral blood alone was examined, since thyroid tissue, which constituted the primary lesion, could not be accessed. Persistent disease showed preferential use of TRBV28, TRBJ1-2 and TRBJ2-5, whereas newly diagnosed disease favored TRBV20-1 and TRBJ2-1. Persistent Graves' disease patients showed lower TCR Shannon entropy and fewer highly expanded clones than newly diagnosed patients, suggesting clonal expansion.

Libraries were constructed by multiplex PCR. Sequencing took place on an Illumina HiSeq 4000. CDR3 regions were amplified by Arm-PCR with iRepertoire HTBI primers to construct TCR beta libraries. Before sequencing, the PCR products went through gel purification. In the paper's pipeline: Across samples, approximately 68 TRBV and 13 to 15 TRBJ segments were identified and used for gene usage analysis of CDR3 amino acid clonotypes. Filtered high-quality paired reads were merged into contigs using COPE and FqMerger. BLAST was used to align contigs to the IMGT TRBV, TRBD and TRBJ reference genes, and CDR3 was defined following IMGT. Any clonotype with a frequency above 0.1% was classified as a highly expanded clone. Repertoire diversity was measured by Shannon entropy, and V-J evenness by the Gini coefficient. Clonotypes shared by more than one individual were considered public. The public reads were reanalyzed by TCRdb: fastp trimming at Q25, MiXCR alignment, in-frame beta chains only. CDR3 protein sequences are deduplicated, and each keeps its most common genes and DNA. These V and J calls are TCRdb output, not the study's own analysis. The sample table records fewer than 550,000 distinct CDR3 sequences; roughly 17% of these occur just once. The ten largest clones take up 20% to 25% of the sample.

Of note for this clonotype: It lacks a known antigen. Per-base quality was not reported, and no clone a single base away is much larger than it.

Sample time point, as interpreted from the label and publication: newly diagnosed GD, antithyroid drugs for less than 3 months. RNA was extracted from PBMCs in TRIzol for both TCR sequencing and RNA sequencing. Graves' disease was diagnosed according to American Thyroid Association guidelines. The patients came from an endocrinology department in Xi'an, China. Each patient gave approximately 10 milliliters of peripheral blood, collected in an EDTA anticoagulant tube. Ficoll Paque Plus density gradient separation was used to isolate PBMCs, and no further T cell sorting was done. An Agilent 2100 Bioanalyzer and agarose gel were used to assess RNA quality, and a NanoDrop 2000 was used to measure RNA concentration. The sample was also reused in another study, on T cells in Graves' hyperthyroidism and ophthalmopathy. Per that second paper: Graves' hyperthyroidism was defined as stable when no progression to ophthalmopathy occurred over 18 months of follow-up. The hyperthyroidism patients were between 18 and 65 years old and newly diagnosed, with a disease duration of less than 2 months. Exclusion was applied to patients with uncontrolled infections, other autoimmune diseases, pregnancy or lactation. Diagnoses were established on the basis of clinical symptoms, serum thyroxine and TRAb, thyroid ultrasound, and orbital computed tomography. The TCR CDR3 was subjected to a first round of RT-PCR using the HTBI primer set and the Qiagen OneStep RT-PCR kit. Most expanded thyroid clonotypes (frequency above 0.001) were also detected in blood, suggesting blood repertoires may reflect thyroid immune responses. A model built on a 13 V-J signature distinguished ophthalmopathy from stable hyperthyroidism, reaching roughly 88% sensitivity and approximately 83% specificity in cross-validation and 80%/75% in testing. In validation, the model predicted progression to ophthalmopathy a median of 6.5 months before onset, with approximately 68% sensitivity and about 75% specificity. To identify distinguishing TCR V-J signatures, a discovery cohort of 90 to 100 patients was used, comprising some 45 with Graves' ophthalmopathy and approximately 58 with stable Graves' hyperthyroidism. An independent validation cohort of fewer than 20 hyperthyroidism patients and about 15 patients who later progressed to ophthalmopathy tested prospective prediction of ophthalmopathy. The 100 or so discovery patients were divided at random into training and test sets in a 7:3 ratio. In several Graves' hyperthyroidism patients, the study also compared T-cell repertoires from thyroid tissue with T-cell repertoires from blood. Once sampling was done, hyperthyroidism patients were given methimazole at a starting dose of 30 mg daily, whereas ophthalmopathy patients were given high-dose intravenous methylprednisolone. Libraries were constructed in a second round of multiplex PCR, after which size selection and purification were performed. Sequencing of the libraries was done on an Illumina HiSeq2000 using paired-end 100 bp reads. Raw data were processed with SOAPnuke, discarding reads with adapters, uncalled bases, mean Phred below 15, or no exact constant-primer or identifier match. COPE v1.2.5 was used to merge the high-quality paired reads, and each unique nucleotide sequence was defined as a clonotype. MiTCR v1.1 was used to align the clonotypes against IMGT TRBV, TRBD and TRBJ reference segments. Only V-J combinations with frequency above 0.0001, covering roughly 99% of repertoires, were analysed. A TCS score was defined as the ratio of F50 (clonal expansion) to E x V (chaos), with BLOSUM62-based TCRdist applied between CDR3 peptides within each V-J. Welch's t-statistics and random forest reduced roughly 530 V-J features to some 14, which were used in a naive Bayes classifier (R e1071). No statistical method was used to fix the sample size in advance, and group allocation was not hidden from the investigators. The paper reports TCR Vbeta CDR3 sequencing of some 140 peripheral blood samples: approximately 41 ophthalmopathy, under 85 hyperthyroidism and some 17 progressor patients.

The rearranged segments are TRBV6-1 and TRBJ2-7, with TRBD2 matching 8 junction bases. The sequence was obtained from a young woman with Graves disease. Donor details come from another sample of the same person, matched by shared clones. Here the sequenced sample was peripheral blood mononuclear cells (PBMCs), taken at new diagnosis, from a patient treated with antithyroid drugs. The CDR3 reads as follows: CASRGPPGGGFLEEEQYF. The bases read TGTGCCAGCAGGGGACCCCCAGGCGGGGGGTTCTTAGAGGAAGAGCAGTACTTC.